This T cell receptor (beta chain) was retrieved from a study of technical replicates of blood from several donors. The CDR3 contains 14 residues. Trimming removed 6 bases from V and 0 bases from J, with 12 bases in between. CDR1 SQVTM and CDR2 ANQGSEA come from the germline V gene. Assay: immunoSEQ multiplex PCR; the TCRdb copy retains only in-frame clones and omits some. The data contain tens of thousands of clones, just over 95% of them singletons. Sequenced material: T cells isolated from PBMCs. This TCR derives from a human donor in good health. The rearrangement joins TRBV29-1 to TRBJ2-1; possibly TRBD2 for D (5 bases). The CDR3 sequence is CSVVAISSYNEQFF. CDR3 DNA: TGCAGCGTCGTAGCGATAAGCTCCTACAATGAGCAGTTCTTC.